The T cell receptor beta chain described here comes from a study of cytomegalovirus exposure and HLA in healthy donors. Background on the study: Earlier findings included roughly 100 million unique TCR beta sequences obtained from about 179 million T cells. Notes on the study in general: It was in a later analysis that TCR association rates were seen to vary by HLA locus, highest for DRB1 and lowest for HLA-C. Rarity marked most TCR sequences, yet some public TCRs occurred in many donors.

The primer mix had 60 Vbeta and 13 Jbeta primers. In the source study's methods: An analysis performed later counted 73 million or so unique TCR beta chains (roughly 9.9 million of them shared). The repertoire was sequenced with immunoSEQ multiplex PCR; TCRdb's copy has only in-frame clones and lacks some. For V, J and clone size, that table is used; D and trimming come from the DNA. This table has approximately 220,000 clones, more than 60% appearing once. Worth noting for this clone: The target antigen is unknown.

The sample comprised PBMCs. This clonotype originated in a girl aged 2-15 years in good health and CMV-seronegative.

The CDR3 region is CASSGDARGGSEAFF. CDR3 DNA: TGCGCCAGCAGCGGGGATGCTAGGGGGGGGTCTGAAGCTTTCTTT. This chain joins TRBV5-1 and TRBJ1-1, with D possibly being TRBD1 (6 bases). The germline gives CDR1 SGHRS, CDR2 YFSETQ. Trimming pared 4 bases from V and 6 bases from J, leaving 19 bases between. This CDR3 comprises 15 residues.